This is a list of T cell receptor beta chains from one sample in a study of T cells in Graves' hyperthyroidism and ophthalmopathy. TCRdb redid the calling of the multiplex PCR reads with MiXCR, one entry per CDR3 protein. Among under 400,000 distinct CDR3 sequences listed, about 15% were seen once. Sequencing input: blood. These receptors all come from a woman aged 55 to 70 with Graves' ophthalmopathy. Both conserved end residues are trimmed from each CDR3.

J | V | CDR3
TRBJ1-1 | TRBV28 | ASSPTGMGTEAF
TRBJ2-5 | TRBV7-8 | ASSRNEETQY
TRBJ1-5 | TRBV7-9 | ASREGAGLVGNQPQH
TRBJ2-1 | TRBV6-1 | ASSGGQGINEQF
TRBJ1-1 | TRBV30 | ACHRGGRAF
TRBJ1-4 | TRBV27 | ASSPYRQGGNEKLF
TRBJ2-7 | TRBV27 | ASSLIGTAAYEQY
TRBJ2-1 | TRBV7-2 | ASSLDLLGSYNEQF
TRBJ1-6 | TRBV6-5 | ASSYVGGNSPLH
TRBJ2-1 | TRBV7-9 | ASSLAGTGRFGMNEQF
TRBJ2-3 | TRBV28 | ASSLGRREDTQY
TRBJ2-1 | TRBV2 | ASIFDNSYNEQF
TRBJ1-6 | TRBV6-5 | ASSFQKQGNSPLH
TRBJ2-5 | TRBV2 | ASSEAGRETQY
TRBJ1-2 | TRBV5-1 | ASSLSRGDGYT
TRBJ1-5 | TRBV11-2 | ASSLGGGGNQPQH